This T cell receptor beta chain emerged from a study of T cell repertoires in cytomegalovirus infection. Via MiXCR, TCRdb re-called the reads, giving one row per CDR3 protein. The repertoire holds roughly 230,000 distinct CDR3 sequences, with over 9% as singletons. There are many counts of this clonotype. The CDR3 totals 16 residues. The germline V gene has CDR1 SGHTA and CDR2 FQGNSA. The V and J ends lost 4 bases and 5 bases, in that order; junction bases with no gene match: 8. V gene TRBV7-2 combines with J gene TRBJ1-2, with 12 bases lining up with TRBD1. This sequence was found in a human donor in good health (CMV status not recorded). Some clones in this sample may be carry-over from other donors' samples. What was sequenced was PBMCs. CDR3 DNA: TGTGCCAGCAGCTCGACGGGACAGGGGGCAGTATATGGCTACACCTTC. Translating gives CASSSTGQGAVYGYTF.